The clone carrying this T cell receptor beta chain was detected many times. Its antigen is as yet unknown. Documented time point: sample taken at primary tumor resection. The study sequenced unsorted whole RNA from tumor, nontumor lung or frozen PBMC. Every TCR cDNA molecule bore its own unique molecular identifier. One entry per CDR3 protein results from TCRdb running MiXCR on the 5' RACE reads. Of under 7,000 distinct CDR3 sequences in the sample, around 3% were seen once. V was clipped by 5 bases and J by 0 bases, with 17 bases between them. CDR3 length equals 17 residues. This entry is derived from a study of spatial heterogeneity in lung cancer. Overall study context: A strong correlation was found between TCR transcript counts in tumor regions and a T cell module score derived from matched bulk RNA-seq.

Whole-study findings and limits: Alpha and beta chain coverage of tumor T cells was estimated at about 7.4% and 14%, respectively. How many expanded intratumoral alpha and beta TCRs were present tracked the tumor mutation count, which was a count of nonsynonymous mutations.

The chain is built from TRBV12-3 or TRBV12-4 and TRBJ1-3; D may be TRBD1 (5 bases). The TCR originated in a male donor with early-stage non-small cell lung cancer. The material sequenced was lung tumor tissue, taken at surgery. The CDR3 region is CASSPSHDRHSGNTIYF. The CDR3 nucleotides read TGTGCCAGCAGTCCATCTCACGACAGACACTCTGGAAACACCATATATTTT.